This TCR beta chain is drawn from a study of breast tumors, draining lymph nodes, adjacent tissues. Germline CDR1 reads MGHRA; CDR2 reads YSYEKL. This CDR3 is built from 16 residues. The J segment lost 0 bases and the V segment lost 1 base, leaving 0 bases of the junction unmatched. TCRdb reprocessed the multiplex PCR reads via MiXCR and lists one record per CDR3 protein. The sample holds 85,000 to 120,000 distinct CDR3 sequences; approximately 28% are singletons and the top ten take about 6%. This clonotype has ten or more counts. As yet, its antigen is unknown. Samples came from axillary lymph nodes draining the breast cancer. Study-wide findings and caveats: The data were judged consistent with most tumor T cells coming from lymph node and expanding in tumor. That most tumor T cells come from lymph nodes remained unproven. Compared with lymph nodes, tumors were less diverse; compared with nontumor tissue, more.

The clonotype was recovered from a female donor with breast cancer. Some clones in this sample may be carry-over from other donors' samples. The chain links TRBV4-1 to TRBJ2-3, with 11 nucleotides matching TRBD2. The sequenced sample was axillary lymph node tissue. CDR3 region: CASSQASGGSTDTQYF. As DNA, the CDR3 is TGCGCCAGCAGCCAAGCTAGCGGGGGGAGCACAGATACGCAGTATTTT.